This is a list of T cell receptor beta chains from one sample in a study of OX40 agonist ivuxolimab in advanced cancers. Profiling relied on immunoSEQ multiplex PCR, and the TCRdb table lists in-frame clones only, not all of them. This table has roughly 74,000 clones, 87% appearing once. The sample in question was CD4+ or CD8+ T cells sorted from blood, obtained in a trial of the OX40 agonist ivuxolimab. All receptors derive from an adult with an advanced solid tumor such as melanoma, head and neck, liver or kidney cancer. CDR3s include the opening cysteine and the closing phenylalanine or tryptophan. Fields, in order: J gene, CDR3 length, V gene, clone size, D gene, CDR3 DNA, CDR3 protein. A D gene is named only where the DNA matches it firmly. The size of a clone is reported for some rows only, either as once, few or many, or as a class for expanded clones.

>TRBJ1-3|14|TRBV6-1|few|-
TGTGCCAGCAGTGAAGGGGCGGTAGGAAACACCATATATTTT
CASSEGAVGNTIYF
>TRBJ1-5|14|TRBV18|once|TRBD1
TGTGCCAGCTCACCCGGGACAGGCAATCAGCCCCAGCATTTT
CASSPGTGNQPQHF
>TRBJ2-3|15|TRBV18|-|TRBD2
TGTGCCAGCTCACCGAGCGGGACTAGCACAGATACGCAGTATTTT
CASSPSGTSTDTQYF
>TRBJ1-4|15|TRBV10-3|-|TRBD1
TGTGCCATCAGTGAGTCAACAGGGGGAAGGGAAAAACTGTTTTTT
CAISESTGGREKLFF
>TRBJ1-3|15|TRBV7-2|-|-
TGTGCCAGCAGCTTTGGGAGACAGATTGGAAACACCATATATTTT
CASSFGRQIGNTIYF
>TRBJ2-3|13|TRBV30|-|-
TGTGCCTGGAATAGGGATCGTGCAGATACGCAGTATTTT
CAWNRDRADTQYF
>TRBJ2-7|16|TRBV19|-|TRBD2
TGTGCCAGTAGTAACCCGGGACTAGCGGGGAAATACGAGCAGTACTTC
CASSNPGLAGKYEQYF
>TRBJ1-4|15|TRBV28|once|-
TGTGCCAGCAGTTTACGGGGCAGGGTAGAGGAAAAACTGTTTTTT
CASSLRGRVEEKLFF
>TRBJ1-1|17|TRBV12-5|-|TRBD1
TGTGCTAGTGGTTTGGCCCGGGACAGCCCTCAGAATACTGAAGCTTTCTTT
CASGLARDSPQNTEAFF
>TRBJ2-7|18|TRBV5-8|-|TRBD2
TGTGCCAGCAGCTTGGCGGGTGGGGGACTAGCGTACACCTACGAGCAGTACTTC
CASSLAGGGLAYTYEQYF
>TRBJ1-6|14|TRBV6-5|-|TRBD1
TGTGCCAGCAGTTCCCAGACAGGGTGGTCACCCCTCCACTTT
CASSSQTGWSPLHF
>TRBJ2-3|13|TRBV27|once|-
TGTGCCAGCAGGAAGCAAACAGGGGATACGCAGTATTTT
CASRKQTGDTQYF
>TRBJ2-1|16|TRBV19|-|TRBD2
TGTGCCAGTAGTAAACCTCTAGCGGGAGTAAGCGGTGAGCAGTTCTTC
CASSKPLAGVSGEQFF
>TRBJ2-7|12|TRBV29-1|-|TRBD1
TGCAGCCCGCGACAGGGGGCGCGCGAGCAGTACTTC
CSPRQGAREQYF
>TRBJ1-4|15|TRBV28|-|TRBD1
TGTGCCAGCAGTTCGACAGGGGCACCTAATGAAAAACTGTTTTTT
CASSSTGAPNEKLFF
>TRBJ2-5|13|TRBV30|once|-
TGTGCCTGGAGTATGGGACTCCAAGAGACCCAGTACTTC
CAWSMGLQETQYF
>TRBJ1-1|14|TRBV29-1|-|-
TGCAGCGTTGAAAAGTCGGCAGTTAACACTGAAGCTTTCTTT
CSVEKSAVNTEAFF
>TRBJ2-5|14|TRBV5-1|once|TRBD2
TGCGCCAGCAGCCCAGCGGGAGTAAGAGAGACCCAGTACTTC
CASSPAGVRETQYF
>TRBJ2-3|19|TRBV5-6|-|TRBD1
TGTGCCAGCAGTTCTATGCTTGGGATAGGGACAGGATGGACAGATACGCAGTATTTT
CASSSMLGIGTGWTDTQYF
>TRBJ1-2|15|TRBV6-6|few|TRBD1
TGTGCCAGCAGTTACAAGGGGGCCGGGTGGGATGGCTACACCTTC
CASSYKGAGWDGYTF
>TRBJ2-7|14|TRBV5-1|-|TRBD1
TGCGCCAGCAGCGCTGCAGGGGGCGAGTACGAGCAGTACTTC
CASSAAGGEYEQYF
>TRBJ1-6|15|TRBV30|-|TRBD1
TGTGCCTGGAGGGGACAGAATACCTATAATTCACCCCTCCACTTT
CAWRGQNTYNSPLHF
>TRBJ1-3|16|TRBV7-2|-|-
TGTGCCAGCAGTACAGGGTTAGTAGGCTCTGGAAACACCATATATTTT
CASSTGLVGSGNTIYF
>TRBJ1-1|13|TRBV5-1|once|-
TGCGCCAGCAGCTTGGGAGGGAACACTGAAGCTTTCTTT
CASSLGGNTEAFF
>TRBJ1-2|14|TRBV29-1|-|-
TGCAGCGTTGTGCCCACCGGGGCACCTTCTGGCTACACCTTC
CSVVPTGAPSGYTF
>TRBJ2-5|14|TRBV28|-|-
TGTGCCAGCAGCTTAACCCGGGGGCAAGAGACCCAGTACTTC
CASSLTRGQETQYF
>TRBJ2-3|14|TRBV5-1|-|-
TGCGCCAGCAGCTTGGGAGGGGGGCAGGATACGCAGTATTTT
CASSLGGGQDTQYF
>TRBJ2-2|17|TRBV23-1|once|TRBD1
TGCGCCACCCACCGGACAGGGAGATCATCGAACACCGGGGAGCTGTTTTTT
CATHRTGRSSNTGELFF
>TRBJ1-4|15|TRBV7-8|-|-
TGTGCCAGCAGCAATATGGGAACAACTAATGAAAAACTGTTTTTT
CASSNMGTTNEKLFF
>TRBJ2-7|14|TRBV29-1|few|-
TGCAGCGTTGCTCGGGACGGCACAGCGGGCGAGCAGTACTTC
CSVARDGTAGEQYF
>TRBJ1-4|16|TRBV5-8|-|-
TGTGCCAGCACTCCAGGACAGAACCCAACTAATGAAAAACTGTTTTTT
CASTPGQNPTNEKLFF
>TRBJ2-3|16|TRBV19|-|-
TGTGCCAGTACCGACTCTGGCAGGGTCAACACAGATACGCAGTATTTT
CASTDSGRVNTDTQYF
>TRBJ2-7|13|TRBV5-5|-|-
TGTGCCAGCAGCCAGGGACTGACTTTCGAGCAGTACTTC
CASSQGLTFEQYF
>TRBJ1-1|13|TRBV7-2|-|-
TGTGCCAGCAGGTGGGCCCTTAACACTGAAGCTTTCTTT
CASRWALNTEAFF